This T cell receptor beta chain was captured by sequencing in a study of beta chain features in type 1 diabetes. The germline V gene has CDR1 SQVTM and CDR2 ANQGSEA. V lost 5 bases to trimming and J lost 3 bases, with 13 bases between them. The CDR3 runs to 13 residues. This clone turned up a few times. Antigen: not known. The study, taken as a whole, reports: The naive, central memory and Treg TCRB repertoires of patients appeared to be more similar to one another than those of healthy donors. For Type 1 diabetes patients, all four CD4+ subsets carried TCRB CDR3s that were moderately but significantly shorter.

cDNA synthesis used the whole RNA isolate, giving expressed TCRB sequences. The assay was immunoSEQ multiplex PCR, and TCRdb's table has in-frame clones only and misses some. Here the sample spans hundreds of thousands of clones, roughly an eighth being singletons. V usage is TRBV29-1 and J usage is TRBJ1-1, with D possibly being TRBD1 (6 bases). Sequencing was done on a sample of naive CD4+ T cells from blood. The sequence came from a young man with type 1 diabetes. The CDR3 DNA reads as TGCAGCGTTACGGGGCAGGGGCACACTGAAGCTTTCTTT. Translation: CSVTGQGHTEAFF. The whole variable domain, remainder taken from reference TRBV29-1 and TRBJ1-1, is SAVISQKPSRDICQRGTSLTIQCQVDSQVTMMFWYRQQPGQSLTLIATANQGSEATYESGFVIDKFPISRPNLTFSTLTVSNMSPEDSSIYLCSVTGQGHTEAFFGQGTRLTVV.